This record looks at one T cell receptor (beta chain) sequence and its context. Naive CD8 cells were CD45RO-negative, positively selected for CCR7, excluding terminally differentiated effector memory CD45RA+ cells. Profiled with immunoSEQ multiplex PCR; TCRdb holds only in-frame clones, not every one. Among some 1,900,000 clones listed, around 96% were seen once. This sample was included in a study of shared clonotypes between healthy human individuals. The CDR3 is made up of 14 amino acids. After removal of 3 bases from V and 4 bases from J, the junction contained 6 bases not matched to a gene. CDR1 is SGHAT and CDR2 is FQNNGV in the germline V gene.

The rearrangement uses TRBV11-2 and TRBJ2-7, with 7 bases that match TRBD1. The origin of this receptor is a man between 18 and 35 years old in good health. The source material was naive CD8+ T cells sorted from blood. CDR3 bases: TGTGCCAGCAGCTTTTCGACAGGGCTGTACGAGCAGTACTTC. Its protein is CASSFSTGLYEQYF.